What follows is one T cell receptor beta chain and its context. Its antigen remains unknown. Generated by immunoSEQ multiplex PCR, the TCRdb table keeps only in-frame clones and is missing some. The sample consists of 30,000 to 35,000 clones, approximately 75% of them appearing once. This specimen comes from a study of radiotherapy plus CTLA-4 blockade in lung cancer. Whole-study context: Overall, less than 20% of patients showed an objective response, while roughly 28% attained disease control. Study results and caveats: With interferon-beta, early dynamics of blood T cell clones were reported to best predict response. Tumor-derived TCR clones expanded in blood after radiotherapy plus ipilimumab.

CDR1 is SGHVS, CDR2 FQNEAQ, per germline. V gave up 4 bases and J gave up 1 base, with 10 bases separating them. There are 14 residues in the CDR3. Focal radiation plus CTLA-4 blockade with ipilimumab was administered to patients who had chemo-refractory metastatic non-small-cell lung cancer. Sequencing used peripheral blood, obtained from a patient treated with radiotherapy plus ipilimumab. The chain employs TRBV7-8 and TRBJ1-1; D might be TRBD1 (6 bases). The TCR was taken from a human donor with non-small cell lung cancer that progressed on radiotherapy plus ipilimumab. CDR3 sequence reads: CASSSQQGNTEAFF. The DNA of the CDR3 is TGTGCCAGCAGCTCTCAACAGGGGAACACTGAAGCTTTCTTT.